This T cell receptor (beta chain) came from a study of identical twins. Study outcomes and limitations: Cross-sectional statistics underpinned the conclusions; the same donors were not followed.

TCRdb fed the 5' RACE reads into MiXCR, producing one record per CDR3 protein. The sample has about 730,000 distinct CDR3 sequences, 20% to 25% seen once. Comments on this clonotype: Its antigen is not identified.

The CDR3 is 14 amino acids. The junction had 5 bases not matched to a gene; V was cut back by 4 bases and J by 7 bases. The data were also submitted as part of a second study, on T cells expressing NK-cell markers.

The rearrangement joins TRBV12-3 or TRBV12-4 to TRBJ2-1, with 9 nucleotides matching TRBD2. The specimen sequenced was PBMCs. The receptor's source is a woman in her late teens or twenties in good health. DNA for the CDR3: TGTGCCAGCAGTTACGGGACTAGCTGGAATGAGCAGTTCTTC. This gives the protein CASSYGTSWNEQFF.